Here is one TCR beta chain with its context. What it binds is unknown. The record originates from a study of cytomegalovirus exposure and HLA in healthy donors. Looking at the study overall: Within the Caucasian-associated ancestry cluster were more than 75% of the roughly 400 genotyped donors.

The PCR contained 60 Vbeta and 13 Jbeta primers. Sequencing used immunoSEQ multiplex PCR; TCRdb keeps in-frame clones, though not all of them. The table for this sample gives 100,000 to 150,000 clones. Broader study findings: Reportedly, a later analysis found an Asian-associated ancestry cluster had fewer N-insertions than the approximately 670-donor mean.

The receptor was isolated from a man between 18 and 35 years old in good health and CMV-seronegative. Source material: PBMCs.

The CDR3 here is CASSSMTSGGAFTQYF. CDR3 coding DNA: TGTGCCAGCAGCTCGATGACTAGCGGGGGGGCTTTCACGCAGTATTTT. The chain carries TRBV11-1 and TRBJ2-3; 14 bases are shared with TRBD2. Trimming took 4 bases from V and 9 from J; bases not matched to a gene: 9. CDR3 length: 16 amino acids. Germline CDR1 is SGHAT and CDR2 is FQDESV (reference sequence).